Below, 13 T cell receptor beta chains from the same sample are listed, as sequenced in a study of T cell repertoires in cytomegalovirus infection. Via MiXCR, TCRdb re-called the reads, giving one row per CDR3 protein. Here the sample spans nearly 550,000 distinct CDR3 sequences, 16% being singletons. The sequencing sample was made of CD8+ T cells from PBMCs. The source is a human donor in good health (CMV status not recorded). Some clones in this sample may be carry-over from other donors' samples.

This clonotype was found many times. The chain carries TRBV2 and TRBJ2-1; D ambiguous. With 8 bases removed from V and 2 bases from J, the gap between germline ends came to 7 bases. The CDR3 extends over 12 amino acids. In germline, CDR1 is SNHLY, CDR2 FYNNEI. The chain's CDR3 is CASVSPYNEQFF. CDR3 DNA sequence: TGTGCCAGCGTTAGTCCCTACAATGAGCAGTTCTTC.

The chain carries TRBV6-5 and TRBJ2-1; 8 bases match TRBD2. This CDR3 is 16 amino acids long. Germline lookup yields CDR1 MNHEY and CDR2 SVGAGI. V lost 5 bases to trimming and J lost 3 bases; unmatched junction nucleotides: 9. CDR3 bases: TGTGCCAGCAGTACCCTAGGCGGGAGGCGCTACAATGAGCAGTTCTTC. Translation: CASSTLGGRRYNEQFF.

In DNA, the CDR3 is TGCGCCAGCAATCAGGGGACGAACACTGAAGCTTTCTTT. It is translated as CASNQGTNTEAFF. The rearrangement joins TRBV10-2 to TRBJ1-1, with D possibly matching TRBD1 (6 bases). V lost 7 bases and J lost 1, with 10 bases in between. The germline CDR1 and CDR2 sequences are WSHSY and SAAADI. The CDR3 length is 13 residues.

The chain employs TRBV6-5 and TRBJ2-5; D is possibly TRBD1 (6 bases). This CDR3 has 16 residues. The ends were cut back, 2 bases at V and 2 bases at J, with 15 bases in the middle. Germline CDR1 MNHEY, CDR2 SVGAGI. The CDR3 DNA is TGTGCCAGCAGTTACGGGGGCGACAGCGTACAAGAGACCCAGTACTTC. It codes for CASSYGGDSVQETQYF.

This clonotype was observed a handful of times. The J gene is TRBJ2-5, the V gene TRBV5-6; 9 bases match TRBD1. Germline V gene sequence: CDR1 SGHDT, CDR2 YYEEEE. CDR3 length: 14 residues. The junction had 7 bases not matched to a gene; V was cut back by 5 bases and J by 5 bases. CDR3 protein: CASRDRGSWETQYF. The CDR3 DNA reads TGTGCCAGCAGGGACAGGGGCTCGTGGGAGACCCAGTACTTC.

A word on this clonotype: This clone may be a read error of a much larger clone one base away. The rearrangement links TRBV12-3 or TRBV12-4 to TRBJ2-7; TRBD2 might be the D (6 bases). The CDR3 runs to 15 residues. The CDR3 DNA reads as TGTGCCAACAGTTCCCCCCCCGGGGGAACCTACGAGCAGTACTTC. It translates to CANSSPPGGTYEQYF.

This clonotype came up many times. This chain joins TRBV6-5 and TRBJ1-1; D is perhaps TRBD1 (5 bases). CDR1 and CDR2 (germline): MNHEY, SVGAGI. The ends were cut back, 6 bases at V and 7 bases at J, with 18 bases in the middle. The CDR3 runs to 14 residues. The CDR3 DNA reads TGTGCCAGCAGGTACCTCGGGACTGAGTTTGAAGCTTTCTTT. Translation: CASRYLGTEFEAFF.

This clonotype was observed a handful of times. V and J are TRBV15 and TRBJ2-7; 7 bases match TRBD1. J was trimmed by 0 bases and V by 1 base; bases with no gene match: 18. Germline-derived CDR1 and CDR2 are LNHNV and YYDKDF (reference sequence). CDR3 length: 20 residues. The CDR3 nucleotides are TGTGCCACCAGCAGAGGCCCCAGTTATAAGGGGGCTGGGAGCTCCTACGAGCAGTACTTC. This encodes CATSRGPSYKGAGSSYEQYF.

This clonotype was counted at least ten times. The CDR3 DNA is TGCAGTGCTAGAGGGTCTTTTTCTCCCTACAATGAGCAGTTCTTC. Encoded protein: CSARGSFSPYNEQFF. The chain couples TRBV20-1 to TRBJ2-1; D gene unclear. The CDR3 runs to 15 residues. Germline CDR1 and CDR2: DFQATT and SNEGSKA (reference sequence). V was shortened by 1 base and J by 2 bases, with 12 bases between the two germline ends.

This clonotype has a count of ten or more. V is TRBV6-2 or TRBV6-3 and J is TRBJ2-1; tentatively, D is TRBD1 (6 bases). The V gene's germline CDR1 is MNHEY and CDR2 SVGEGT. V was trimmed by 5 bases and J by 8 bases, leaving 22 bases between them. This CDR3 has 16 amino acids. The CDR3 nucleotides are TGTGCCAGCAGTGTTTCCGGGACACTAGTGGTCGATGAGCAGTTCTTC. This encodes CASSVSGTLVVDEQFF.

This clonotype was found many times. This chain connects TRBV7-3 to TRBJ2-3; the match to TRBD2 covers 7 bases. CDR1 SGHTA and CDR2 FQGTGA come from the germline V gene. The trim removed 5 bases at V and 3 bases at J, leaving 8 bases unmatched. The CDR3 is 15 residues long. The CDR3 loop is CASSISAGPTDTQYF. In DNA, the CDR3 is TGTGCCAGCAGCATCTCAGCGGGACCAACAGATACGCAGTATTTT.

This clonotype was observed a few times. This rearrangement joins TRBV18 to TRBJ2-2; weak D call: TRBD1 (5 bases). Trimming took 2 bases from V and 1 from J, leaving 23 bases between them. Germline-derived CDR1 and CDR2 are KGHSH and LQKENI. The CDR3 runs 20 residues. The CDR3 region is CASSPRTLRVAGWNTGELFF. In nucleotides, the CDR3 is TGTGCCAGCTCACCAAGGACACTCAGGGTTGCAGGGTGGAACACCGGGGAGCTGTTTTTT.

At least ten counts were recorded for this clonotype. The V call is TRBV7-2, the J call TRBJ2-3; 9 nucleotides align to TRBD2. Germline loops: CDR1 SGHTA, CDR2 FQGNSA. The V gene end was trimmed by 7 bases and the J gene end by 4 bases; junction bases not matched to a gene: 6. This CDR3 has 14 amino acids. The CDR3 sequence is CASMKERGADTQYF. The CDR3 DNA sequence: TGTGCCAGCATGAAGGAGCGGGGGGCAGATACGCAGTATTTT.